The 13 T cell receptor beta chains reported below all come from one sample, sequenced in a study of control samples from healthy donors and cancer patients. Using immunoSEQ multiplex PCR, the repertoire was profiled, and TCRdb retains in-frame clones only, with some absent. The table records roughly 160,000 clones, roughly 94% of them present only once. Sequencing used PBMCs. All receptors derive from a man between 60 and 75 years old with colorectal cancer.

The gene calls are TRBV11-2 and TRBJ2-1, with a tentative D call TRBD1 (5 bases). V was clipped by 1 base and J by 12 bases, with 13 bases between them. This CDR3 contains 13 residues. Germline CDR1 and CDR2: SGHAT and FQNNGV. CDR3: CASSLGGERGQFF. The DNA for the CDR3 is TGTGCCAGCAGCTTAGGAGGCGAAAGGGGGCAGTTCTTC. The full variable domain, in which reference TRBV11-2 and TRBJ2-1 provide the parts outside the CDR3, is EAGVAQSPRYKIIEKRQSVAFWCNPISGHATLYWYQQILGQGPKLLIQFQNNGVVDDSQLPKDRFSAERLKGVDSTLKIQPAKLEDSAVYLCASSLGGERGQFFGPGTRLTVL.

This clone was seen only a few times. The chain combines TRBV9 with TRBJ2-2; D is perhaps TRBD1 or TRBD2 (6 bases each). This CDR3 is 15 amino acids long. Germline CDR1 SGDLS, CDR2 YYNGEE. V was trimmed by 4 bases and J by 1 base, leaving 11 bases between them. The CDR3 bases are TGTGCCAGCAGCCTTCGGGGGCTGAACACCGGGGAGCTGTTTTTT. The encoded protein is CASSLRGLNTGELFF.

This clone occurred once. This chain joins TRBV7-8 and TRBJ2-5, with unresolved D. The CDR3 has 12 residues. Trimming took 5 bases from V and 0 from J, leaving 4 bases between them. From germline, CDR1 is SGHVS and CDR2 FQNEAQ. The CDR3 sequence is CASSRHQETQYF. DNA for the CDR3: TGTGCCAGCAGCAGACACCAAGAGACCCAGTACTTC.

The chain carries TRBV19 and TRBJ2-2; 8 bases fit TRBD1. The CDR3 loop spans 16 amino acids. Trimming at V came to 7 bases and at J to 4 bases, leaving 11 bases not matched to a gene. CDR1 LNHDA and CDR2 SQIVND come from the germline V gene (reference sequence). CDR3 sequence reads: CASTMGAGGGTGELFF. The CDR3, as DNA: TGTGCCAGTACCATGGGGGCAGGGGGCGGCACCGGGGAGCTGTTTTTT. The full variable domain, completed using reference TRBV19 and TRBJ2-2, is DGGITQSPKYLFRKEGQNVTLSCEQNLNHDAMYWYRQDPGQGLRLIYYSQIVNDFQKGDIAEGYSVSREKKESFPLTVTSAQKNPTAFYLCASTMGAGGGTGELFFGEGSRLTVL.

This rearrangement joins TRBV4-3 to TRBJ2-3, with D tentatively TRBD2 (6 bases). Per germline, CDR1 LGHNA and CDR2 YSLEER. The CDR3 length is 15 residues. The V end lost 1 base, the J end lost 2 bases, and 10 bases lay between the germline ends. The CDR3 coding sequence is TGCGCCAGCAGCCAAGGGGGGGACCTCACAGATACGCAGTATTTT. It yields the protein CASSQGGDLTDTQYF.

This clone has a single count. This chain uses TRBV18 with TRBJ2-1; possible D gene TRBD2, 6 bases. Germline assignment: CDR1 KGHSH and CDR2 LQKENI. This CDR3 region has 17 residues. V was trimmed by 6 bases and J by 15 bases, leaving 33 bases between them. Written as DNA, the CDR3 is TGTGCCAGCTCTCTGACCATTCGGCGGACTACCACACACCGCTGGTTCTTC. Its translation: CASSLTIRRTTTHRWFF.

The rearrangement uses TRBV7-6 and TRBJ2-7, with a tentative D call TRBD2 (7 bases). Trimming removed 0 bases at V and 4 bases at J, with 13 bases between. The germline CDR1 and CDR2 sequences are SGHVS and FNYEAQ. The CDR3 length is 15 residues. The CDR3 here is CASSLAGGARYEQYF. The CDR3 nucleotides are TGTGCCAGCAGCTTAGCGGGGGGGGCGAGGTACGAGCAGTACTTC. The full variable domain, its missing parts supplied by reference TRBV7-6 and TRBJ2-7, is GAGVSQSPRYKVTKRGQDVALRCDPISGHVSLYWYRQALGQGPEFLTYFNYEAQQDKSGLPNDRFSAERPEGSISTLTIQRTEQRDSAMYRCASSLAGGARYEQYFGPGTRLTVT.

Points on this clone: Additional DNA sequences in this sample encode the identical CDR3. The genes are TRBV3-1 (or the pseudogene TRBV3-2) and TRBJ1-2; no definite D call. Trimming shortened V by 2 bases and J by 5 bases, and 15 bases separated the two germline ends. Germline CDR1 and CDR2: LGHDT and YNNKEL (reference sequence). The CDR3 spans 15 residues. This chain's CDR3 is CASSQQIDYGYGYTF. For the CDR3, the DNA is TGTGCCAGCAGCCAACAGATAGACTACGGATATGGCTACACCTTC.

This clone was observed a single time. The chain couples TRBV7-9 to TRBJ1-2, with 7 bases that match TRBD1. The germline V gene encodes CDR1 SEHNR and CDR2 FQNEAQ (reference sequence). J gave up 7 bases and V 5 bases, and 7 bases lay outside the gene matches. This CDR3 is 13 amino acids long. The CDR3 sequence is CASSRQGNGGYTF. For the CDR3, the DNA is TGTGCCAGCAGCAGACAGGGTAATGGTGGCTACACCTTC.

The sample holds one count of this clone. The chain links TRBV19 to TRBJ1-2; tentative D call: TRBD1 (5 bases). The V end was cut by 4 bases, the J end by 0 bases, with 12 bases between. This CDR3 is 15 amino acids long. The germline gives CDR1 LNHDA, CDR2 SQIVND (reference sequence). CDR3 in amino acids: CASSTLRGANYGYTF. The CDR3 DNA follows: TGTGCCAGTAGTACCCTACGGGGGGCTAACTATGGCTACACCTTC. Drawing the rest from reference TRBV19 and TRBJ1-2, the complete variable domain is DGGITQSPKYLFRKEGQNVTLSCEQNLNHDAMYWYRQDPGQGLRLIYYSQIVNDFQKGDIAEGYSVSREKKESFPLTVTSAQKNPTAFYLCASSTLRGANYGYTFGSGTRLTVV.

The rearrangement links TRBV9 to TRBJ2-2; D possibly corresponds to TRBD1 (5 bases). The CDR3 is 16 amino acids. Germline V CDR1 and CDR2: SGDLS, YYNGEE. V was cut by 0 bases and J by 2 bases, with 11 bases left in between. CDR3 nucleotide sequence: TGTGCCAGCAGCGTAGTGGGGCAATCAAACACCGGGGAGCTGTTTTTT. Amino acid sequence: CASSVVGQSNTGELFF.

J is TRBJ1-5 and V is TRBV24-1; 7 bases agree with TRBD1. The germline CDR1 and CDR2 sequences are KGHDR and SFDVKD. The CDR3 contains 17 residues. V shed 7 bases and J 2 bases; nucleotides not matched to a gene: 13. The CDR3 loop reads CATRPQLTTGRNQPQHF. DNA for the CDR3: TGTGCCACCAGACCCCAACTAACGACAGGGCGCAATCAGCCCCAGCATTTT.

The chain couples TRBV28 to TRBJ2-7, with D maybe TRBD2 (7 bases). Trimming left V 10 bases short and J 4 bases short, with 17 bases between. The CDR3 length is 13 residues. The germline V gene has CDR1 MDHEN and CDR2 SYDVKM. The CDR3 sequence is CATRGGARYEQYF. CDR3 nucleotide sequence: TGTGCCACTAGGGGGGGGGCTAGGTACGAGCAGTACTTC.